This T cell receptor beta chain was obtained from a study of blood T cell repertoires in COVID-19. Study details: Sample material is recorded as cDNA or gDNA derived from T cells, B-cell-depleted T cells, or PBMCs.

The V end lost 4 bases, the J end lost 4 bases, and 19 bases lay between the germline ends. The germline CDR1 and CDR2 sequences are SGHTA and FQGNSA. The CDR3 contains 16 residues. This clone showed up just a few times. Repertoires were generated with immunoSEQ multiplex PCR, while TCRdb's copy carries only in-frame clones and drops some. The sample yields some 140,000 clones, about 83% seen once. The TCR sequence derives from a human donor in a cohort sampled during active COVID-19. Sample: peripheral blood. This chain uses TRBV7-2 with TRBJ1-2, with a possible D match to TRBD1 (6 bases). As DNA, the CDR3 is TGTGCCAGCAGCTACAGGGCGGCAACGAGAGCCTATGGCTACACCTTC. The encoded protein is CASSYRAATRAYGYTF. The whole variable domain, filled in from reference TRBV7-2 and TRBJ1-2, reads GAGVSQSPSNKVTEKGKDVELRCDPISGHTALYWYRQSLGQGLEFLIYFQGNSAPDKSGLPSDRFSAERTGGSVSTLTIQRTQQEDSAVYLCASSYRAATRAYGYTFGSGTRLTVV.